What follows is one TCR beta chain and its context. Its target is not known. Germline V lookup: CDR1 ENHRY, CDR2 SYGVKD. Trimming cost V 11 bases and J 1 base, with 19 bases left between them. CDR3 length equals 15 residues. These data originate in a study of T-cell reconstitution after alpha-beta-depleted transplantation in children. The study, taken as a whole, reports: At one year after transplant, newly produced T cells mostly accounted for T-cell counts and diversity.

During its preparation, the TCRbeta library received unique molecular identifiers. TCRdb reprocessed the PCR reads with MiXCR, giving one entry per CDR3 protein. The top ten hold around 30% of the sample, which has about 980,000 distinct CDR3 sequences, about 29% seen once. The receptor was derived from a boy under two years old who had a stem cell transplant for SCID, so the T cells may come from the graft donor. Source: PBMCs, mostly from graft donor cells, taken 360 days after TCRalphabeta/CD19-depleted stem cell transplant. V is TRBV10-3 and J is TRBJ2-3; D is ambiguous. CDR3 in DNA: TGTGCCCTCTCCCCCTCCCAGGCTGGCACAGATACGCAGTATTTT. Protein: CALSPSQAGTDTQYF.